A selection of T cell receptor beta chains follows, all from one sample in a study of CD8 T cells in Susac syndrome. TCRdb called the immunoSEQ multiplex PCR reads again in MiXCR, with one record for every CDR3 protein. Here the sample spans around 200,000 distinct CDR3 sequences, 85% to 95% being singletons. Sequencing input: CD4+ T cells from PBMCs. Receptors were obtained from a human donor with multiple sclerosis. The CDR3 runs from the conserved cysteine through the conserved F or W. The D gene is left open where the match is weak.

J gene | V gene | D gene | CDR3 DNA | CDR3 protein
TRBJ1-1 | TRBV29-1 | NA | TGCAGCGTTGAATCCAGGGAAGCTTTCTTT | CSVESREAFF
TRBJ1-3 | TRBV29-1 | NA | TGCAGCGTTGGGGGATCTTTCTCTGGAAACACCATATATTTT | CSVGGSFSGNTIYF
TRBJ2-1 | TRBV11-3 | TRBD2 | TGTGCCAGCAGCTTAGGTAGCGGGGCCTTCAATGAGCAGTTCTTC | CASSLGSGAFNEQFF
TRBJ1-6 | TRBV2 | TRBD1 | TGTGCCAGCAGCGCTGACAGGGTTAGATCACCCCTCCACTTT | CASSADRVRSPLHF
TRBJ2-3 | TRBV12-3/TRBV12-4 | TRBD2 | TGTGCCAGCAGTTTCACTAGCGGGGGGACCTCTAGCACAGATACGCAGTATTTT | CASSFTSGGTSSTDTQYF
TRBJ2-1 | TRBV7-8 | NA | TGTGCCAGCAGCTTAGGAGGGGTAGAAGGCAATGAGCAGTTCTTC | CASSLGGVEGNEQFF
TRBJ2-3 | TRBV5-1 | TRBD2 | TGCGCCAGCACCAGTAGCGGGGTCCTCACAGATACGCAGTATTTT | CASTSSGVLTDTQYF
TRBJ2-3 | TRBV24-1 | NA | TGTGCCACCAGTACTCAGGGATCCCCAGATACGCAGTATTTT | CATSTQGSPDTQYF
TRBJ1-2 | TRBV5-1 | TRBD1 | TGCGCCAGCAGCGGAGGGACAGAATTCTATGGCTACACCTTC | CASSGGTEFYGYTF
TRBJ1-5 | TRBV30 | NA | TGTGCCTGGAGTGTAACCCCTGACTTCCAGCATTTT | CAWSVTPDFQHF
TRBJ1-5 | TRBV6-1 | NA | TGTGCCAGCAGTGGGGACAACCATCAGCCCCAGCATTTT | CASSGDNHQPQHF
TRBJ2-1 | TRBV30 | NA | TGTGCCTGGAGTGTACTCCCCGTTCACTCCTACAATGAGCAGTTCTTC | CAWSVLPVHSYNEQFF
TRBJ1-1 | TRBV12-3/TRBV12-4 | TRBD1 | TGTGCCAGCAGTGGTTGGGGGACAGTGACTGAAGCTTTCTTT | CASSGWGTVTEAFF
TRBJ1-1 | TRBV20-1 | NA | TGCAGTGCGCCGGGACCCAATTATGACACTGAAGCTTTCTTT | CSAPGPNYDTEAFF
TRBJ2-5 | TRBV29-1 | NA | TGCAGCGTTGAATTGACAGTAAGGGAGACCCAGTACTTC | CSVELTVRETQYF
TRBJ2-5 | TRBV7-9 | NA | TGTGCCAGCAGCCCGAGGAGGGACCAAGAGACCCAGTACTTC | CASSPRRDQETQYF
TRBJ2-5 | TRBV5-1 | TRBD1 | TGCGCCAGCAGCTTGGAGGGGGCCCAAGAGACCCAGTACTTC | CASSLEGAQETQYF
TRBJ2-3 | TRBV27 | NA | TGTGCCAGCAGTTGGGGTTCGGGGGGCTCTAGCACAGATACGCAGTATTTT | CASSWGSGGSSTDTQYF
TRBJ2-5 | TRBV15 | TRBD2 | TGTGCCACCAGCCCTAGTAGAGCGGGGAGTGGAAAGACCCAGTACTTC | CATSPSRAGSGKTQYF
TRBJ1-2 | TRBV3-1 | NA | TGTGCCAGCAGGACAGCCGAGAATGGCTACACCTTC | CASRTAENGYTF
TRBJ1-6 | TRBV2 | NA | TGTGCCAGCAGTGAAGCACAAGGGGTGAATTCACCCCTCCACTTT | CASSEAQGVNSPLHF